The 9 T cell receptor beta chains presented below share a single source sample, sequenced in a study of blood T cell repertoires in COVID-19. The assay was immunoSEQ multiplex PCR, and TCRdb's table has in-frame clones only and misses some. This table has approximately 75,000 clones, more than 75% appearing once. Material for sequencing was peripheral blood. All receptors come from a human donor in a cohort sampled during active COVID-19.

This clone was seen a single time. The chain couples TRBV7-8 to TRBJ2-6; 8 bases align to TRBD2. The trim removed 2 bases at V and 0 bases at J, leaving 9 bases unmatched. CDR1 is SGHVS and CDR2 is FQNEAQ in the germline V gene. The CDR3 contains 19 residues. CDR3 DNA sequence: TGTGCCAGCAGCTTAAATCCAGCGGGGGTCCACTCTGGGGCCAACGTCCTGACTTTC. Its protein product is CASSLNPAGVHSGANVLTF.

This clone was seen a single time. The J gene is TRBJ1-3, the V gene TRBV5-1; a possible D gene is TRBD1 (5 bases). Trimming pared 0 bases from V and 4 bases from J, leaving 11 bases between. Looked up from germline, CDR1 is SGHRS and CDR2 is YFSETQ. The CDR3 extends over 15 amino acids. This CDR3 is CASSLEAGYGNTIYF. The CDR3, as DNA: TGCGCCAGCAGCTTGGAAGCAGGGTACGGAAACACCATATATTTT.

The J gene is TRBJ2-5, the V gene TRBV10-3; 10 bases agree with TRBD2. The trim removed 0 bases at V and 2 bases at J, leaving 9 bases unmatched. The CDR3 sequence is 18 residues long. CDR1 and CDR2 (germline): ENHRY, SYGVKD. The CDR3 loop reads CAISESGGSGGPQETQYF. The CDR3 nucleotides are TGTGCCATCAGTGAGTCTGGGGGTAGCGGGGGGCCTCAAGAGACCCAGTACTTC.

The rearrangement joins TRBV7-2 to TRBJ2-5, with 12 bases that match TRBD1. V shed 5 bases, J shed 5 bases, and the junction held 9 bases outside the gene matches. Per germline, CDR1 SGHTA and CDR2 FQGNSA. CDR3 length equals 16 residues. The CDR3 nucleotides read TGTGCCAGCAGCCAAGCCGGGACAGGGGGCTCGGAGACCCAGTACTTC. Encoded protein: CASSQAGTGGSETQYF. Variable domain in full (rest from reference TRBV7-2 and TRBJ2-5): GAGVSQSPSNKVTEKGKDVELRCDPISGHTALYWYRQSLGQGLEFLIYFQGNSAPDKSGLPSDRFSAERTGGSVSTLTIQRTQQEDSAVYLCASSQAGTGGSETQYFGPGTRLLVL.

This sequence joins TRBV9 and TRBJ2-3; tentative D call: TRBD1 (6 bases). The CDR3 is made up of 13 amino acids. Germline V gene data show CDR1 as SGDLS and CDR2 as YYNGEE. V was trimmed by 3 bases and J by 13 bases, leaving 18 bases between them. The CDR3 sequence is CASSEQSTGSEYF. In DNA, the CDR3 is TGTGCCAGCAGCGAGCAAAGCACAGGGTCGGAGTATTTT.

The chain links TRBV5-1 to TRBJ2-1; TRBD2 matches 9 bases. V trimming: 2 bases; J trimming: 0 bases; junction bases outside the gene matches: 18. CDR1 SGHRS and CDR2 YFSETQ come from the germline V gene. There are 21 residues in the CDR3. CDR3 DNA sequence: TGCGCCAGCAGCTTTCTCCCGGGGGTAGCGGGGGCTGTAAGCTCCTACAATGAGCAGTTCTTC. Amino acid sequence: CASSFLPGVAGAVSSYNEQFF.

This chain links TRBV10-3 with TRBJ1-5; D uncertain. This CDR3 comprises 13 residues. Per the germline V gene, CDR1 is ENHRY and CDR2 is SYGVKD. Trimming shortened V by 3 bases and J by 10 bases, and 13 bases separated the two germline ends. CDR3 residues: CAISDAKTDPQHF. CDR3 sequence (DNA): TGTGCCATCAGTGACGCAAAAACAGACCCCCAGCATTTT.

V and J are TRBV9 and TRBJ2-7; 15 nucleotides match TRBD2. Trimming removed 3 bases from V and 3 bases from J; junction bases left unmatched: 4. The CDR3 length is 16 residues. Per germline, CDR1 SGDLS and CDR2 YYNGEE. This CDR3 is CASSAGLAGGGYEQYF. DNA for the CDR3: TGTGCCAGCAGCGCGGGACTAGCGGGGGGTGGCTACGAGCAGTACTTC.

The rearrangement uses TRBV4-1 and TRBJ1-2; TRBD1 might be the D (5 bases). CDR1 and CDR2 from the germline V gene are MGHRA and YSYEKL. There are 16 residues in the CDR3. With 0 bases removed from V and 4 bases from J, the gap between germline ends came to 15 bases. This CDR3 reads CASSQDHGGQAYGYTF. In nucleotides, the CDR3 is TGCGCCAGCAGCCAAGATCACGGGGGTCAGGCCTATGGCTACACCTTC.